This T cell receptor beta chain emerged from a study of cytomegalovirus exposure and HLA in healthy donors. V lost 5 bases and J lost 12, with 11 bases in between. The CDR3 contains 11 residues. Per germline, CDR1 LNHNV and CDR2 YYDKDF (reference sequence). General study points: TCR beta chains numbering under 200 were designated cytomegalovirus-associated. The finding came from a later analysis; first-cohort TCR clusters tended to co-occur in the roughly 110 validation repertoires. Confirmation in vitro established that a few CMV-associated chains were specific for CMV antigens.

This clone was seen just once. Its antigen is unknown. Generated by immunoSEQ multiplex PCR, the TCRdb table keeps only in-frame clones and is missing some. The table has around 300,000 clones, approximately 86% seen once. Separate from the roughly 730-subject first cohort, the 120-subject validation cohort was the one that the donors belonged to. The material sequenced was PBMCs. The chain couples TRBV15 to TRBJ2-1, with no clear D. This TCR was recovered from a woman aged 25 to 39 in good health and CMV-seropositive. The CDR3 loop is CATSGLLGQFF. The CDR3 nucleotides are TGTGCCACCAGCGGATTACTGGGGCAGTTCTTC.